A selection of T cell receptor beta chains follows, all from one sample in a study of PD-1 blockade in mismatch repair-deficient tumors. Generated by immunoSEQ multiplex PCR, the TCRdb table keeps only in-frame clones and is missing some. Among 15,000 to 20,000 clones listed, approximately 88% were seen once. Material: PBMCs, obtained before pembrolizumab treatment. All receptors come from an adult with mismatch repair-deficient cancer. CDR3s include the opening cysteine and the closing phenylalanine or tryptophan. Fields, in order: D gene, V gene, J gene, clone size, CDR3 length, CDR3 protein, CDR3 DNA. The D gene is left open where the match is weak. Not every row has a clone size; where given, it reads once, few, many or a size class.

TRBD1,TRBV13,TRBJ2-3,.,16,CASSLGTGEFTDTQYF,TGTGCCAGCAGCTTGGGGACAGGGGAATTCACAGATACGCAGTATTTT
TRBD2,TRBV19,TRBJ2-7,once,17,CASSPRTSGRETYEQYF,TGTGCCAGTAGTCCTCGGACTAGCGGGAGGGAAACCTACGAGCAGTACTTC
TRBD2,TRBV4-1,TRBJ2-7,.,16,CASSQVSRLAAYEQYF,TGCGCCAGCAGCCAAGTAAGCCGGCTAGCGGCCTACGAGCAGTACTTC
.,TRBV19,TRBJ1-2,.,15,CASSSNRLEGYGYTF,TGTGCCAGTAGTTCTAACAGACTCGAGGGCTATGGCTACACCTTC
.,TRBV6-1,TRBJ2-3,.,15,CASNPGDTSTDTQYF,TGTGCCAGCAATCCCGGGGATACTAGCACAGATACGCAGTATTTT
TRBD2,TRBV5-1,TRBJ2-5,.,18,CASSLGQTSGGRAKTQYF,TGCGCCAGCAGCTTGGGGCAAACCAGCGGGGGGAGGGCGAAGACCCAGTACTTC
TRBD1,TRBV19,TRBJ1-2,.,13,CASSSGTGGGYTF,TGTGCCAGTAGCTCCGGGACAGGGGGAGGCTACACCTTC
.,TRBV2,TRBJ2-1,.,13,CASKELDENEQFF,TGTGCCAGCAAGGAACTAGACGAAAATGAGCAGTTCTTC
.,TRBV6-1,TRBJ2-7,.,15,CASSLGDNASYEQYF,TGTGCCAGCAGTTTGGGGGACAATGCCTCCTACGAGCAGTACTTC
.,TRBV6-6,TRBJ2-7,once,12,CASRGSSYEQYF,TGTGCCAGCAGGGGGTCCTCCTACGAGCAGTACTTC
.,TRBV19,TRBJ2-7,.,14,CASSNRDNAYEQYF,TGTGCCAGTAGTAACCGGGACAACGCCTACGAGCAGTACTTC
.,TRBV4-1,TRBJ1-1,.,14,CASSQVYENTEAFF,TGCGCCAGCAGCCAAGTGTACGAGAACACTGAAGCTTTCTTT
TRBD1,TRBV18,TRBJ1-4,.,17,CASSPPSLGGAREKLFF,TGTGCCAGCTCACCACCTTCATTAGGGGGCGCGCGGGAAAAACTGTTTTTT
TRBD2,TRBV6-1,TRBJ2-3,.,15,CASSDGGRGTDTQYF,TGTGCCAGCAGTGATGGCGGGAGAGGCACAGATACGCAGTATTTT
.,TRBV6-5,TRBJ2-6,.,16,CASSYSEGSGANVLTF,TGTGCCAGCAGTTACTCGGAGGGATCAGGGGCCAACGTCCTGACTTTC
.,TRBV5-1,TRBJ2-1,.,17,CASSLTALQSSYNEQFF,TGCGCCAGCAGCTTAACGGCCCTACAAAGCTCCTACAATGAGCAGTTCTTC
TRBD1,TRBV25-1,TRBJ2-6,.,17,CASSEWTGASGANVLTF,TGTGCCAGCAGTGAATGGACAGGGGCCTCTGGGGCCAACGTCCTGACTTTC
TRBD2,TRBV2,TRBJ2-1,.,15,CASTLIASGFNEQFF,TGTGCCAGCACCCTAATCGCTAGCGGGTTCAATGAGCAGTTCTTC
.,TRBV28,TRBJ1-1,.,13,CASEGGMNTEAFF,TGTGCCAGCGAGGGCGGGATGAACACTGAAGCTTTCTTT
TRBD2,TRBV18,TRBJ2-7,.,14,CASSQTSRLYEQYF,TGTGCCAGCTCACAGACTAGCCGGCTCTACGAGCAGTACTTC
TRBD2,TRBV6-4,TRBJ2-2,.,15,CASSDSSGSTGELFF,TGTGCCAGCAGTGACTCTAGCGGGAGCACCGGGGAGCTGTTTTTT
.,TRBV27,TRBJ2-2,.,16,CASLPRVNANTGELFF,TGTGCCAGCCTGCCGCGGGTAAACGCGAACACCGGGGAGCTGTTTTTT
TRBD2,TRBV29-1,TRBJ2-1,.,14,CSDTVAGLYNEQFF,TGCAGCGATACTGTAGCGGGCCTCTACAATGAGCAGTTCTTC
TRBD1,TRBV18,TRBJ2-3,.,15,CASSPQGARTDTQYF,TGTGCCAGCTCACCACAGGGGGCACGCACAGATACGCAGTATTTT
.,TRBV20-1,TRBJ2-1,.,11,CSARTFNEQFF,TGCAGTGCTAGAACATTCAATGAGCAGTTCTTC
TRBD2,TRBV11-2,TRBJ2-3,.,14,CASSPGGVTDTQYF,TGTGCCAGCTCCCCGGGAGGTGTGACAGATACGCAGTATTTT
.,TRBV11-3,TRBJ1-5,.,14,CASSFPGVGQPQHF,TGTGCCAGCAGCTTCCCCGGGGTCGGACAGCCCCAGCATTTT
.,TRBV27,TRBJ2-3,.,13,CASSPTVEDTQYF,TGTGCCAGCAGTCCTACCGTTGAAGATACGCAGTATTTT
.,TRBV11-1,TRBJ1-1,.,13,CASSKRGDTEAFF,TGTGCCAGCAGTAAAAGGGGAGACACTGAAGCTTTCTTT
TRBD2,TRBV7-9,TRBJ2-3,.,15,CASSFFGRALDTQYF,TGTGCCAGCAGCTTCTTTGGGAGGGCCTTGGATACGCAGTATTTT
TRBD1,TRBV10-1,TRBJ2-3,.,15,CASSESDRATDTQYF,TGCGCCAGCAGTGAGTCAGACAGGGCCACAGATACGCAGTATTTT
.,TRBV19,TRBJ2-5,.,13,CASSWGAGETQYF,TGTGCCAGTAGTTGGGGCGCCGGGGAGACCCAGTACTTC
.,TRBV6-5,TRBJ2-6,.,15,CASSPDGSGANVLTF,TGTGCCAGCAGTCCGGACGGCTCTGGGGCCAACGTCCTGACTTTC
TRBD1,TRBV7-2,TRBJ1-2,.,16,CASSLMSGQRNYGYTF,TGTGCCAGCAGTCTAATGTCGGGACAGCGGAACTATGGCTACACCTTC
.,TRBV9,TRBJ2-1,.,15,CASSVGFGPNNEQFF,TGTGCCAGCAGCGTAGGCTTTGGACCTAACAATGAGCAGTTCTTC
.,TRBV6-1,TRBJ2-6,medium-sized,14,CASSELSGANVLTF,TGTGCCAGCAGTGAACTCTCTGGGGCCAACGTCCTGACTTTC
.,TRBV4-1,TRBJ1-2,.,16,CASSPLLGVRVYGYTF,TGCGCCAGCAGCCCACTGTTAGGGGTAAGGGTTTATGGCTACACCTTC
.,TRBV9,TRBJ2-7,.,15,CASSVNIGAAYEQYF,TGTGCCAGCAGCGTTAATATCGGGGCCGCCTACGAGCAGTACTTC
.,TRBV2,TRBJ2-7,.,14,CASSEDGSVYEQYF,TGTGCCAGCAGTGAAGACGGATCCGTTTACGAGCAGTACTTC
TRBD2,TRBV10-3,TRBJ2-3,.,16,CAISAGLAGAADTQYF,TGTGCCATCAGTGCGGGACTAGCGGGAGCCGCAGATACGCAGTATTTT
TRBD2,TRBV5-1,TRBJ2-1,.,14,CASSWGLASHEQFF,TGCGCCAGCAGCTGGGGACTAGCAAGTCACGAGCAGTTCTTC
.,TRBV7-9,TRBJ2-1,.,16,CASRPGLSSSYNEQFF,TGTGCCAGCAGACCCGGACTGTCTAGCTCCTACAATGAGCAGTTCTTC
TRBD2,TRBV5-1,TRBJ2-1,.,18,CASSPGGLAGNAYNEQFF,TGCGCCAGCAGCCCGGGGGGACTAGCGGGAAATGCCTACAATGAGCAGTTCTTC
TRBD2,TRBV25-1,TRBJ2-3,.,17,CASSEPTSLKSADTQYF,TGTGCCAGCAGTGAACCGACTAGCCTTAAGTCCGCAGATACGCAGTATTTT
.,TRBV6-5,TRBJ2-7,.,15,CASSHTTGTTYEQYF,TGTGCCAGCAGTCACACGACCGGGACCACCTACGAGCAGTACTTC
TRBD1,TRBV7-2,TRBJ1-2,.,14,CASSTTGGAYGYTF,TGTGCCAGCAGCACGACAGGGGGCGCCTATGGCTACACCTTC
TRBD2,TRBV5-1,TRBJ2-5,.,15,CASSPGTSGQETQYF,TGCGCCAGCAGCCCCGGGACTAGCGGCCAAGAGACCCAGTACTTC
.,TRBV14,TRBJ2-1,.,14,CASSQTRTAHEQFF,TGTGCCAGCAGCCAAACCCGGACAGCTCATGAGCAGTTCTTC
TRBD2,TRBV19,TRBJ2-3,.,16,CASSISPGGRTDTQYF,TGTGCCAGTAGTATAAGTCCGGGAGGGAGGACAGATACGCAGTATTTT
.,TRBV15,TRBJ1-3,.,15,CATSRDVGSGNTIYF,TGTGCCACCAGCAGAGACGTCGGGTCTGGAAACACCATATATTTT
TRBD1,TRBV6-5,TRBJ1-4,once,14,CASSTTGWGEKLFF,TGTGCCAGCAGTACGACAGGGTGGGGTGAAAAACTGTTTTTT
.,TRBV4-3,TRBJ1-5,.,15,CASSQDLQGNQPQHF,TGCGCCAGCAGCCAAGATCTCCAGGGCAATCAGCCCCAGCATTTT
.,TRBV28,TRBJ1-5,.,18,CASSPPKWGIAGNQPQHF,TGTGCCAGCAGTCCACCGAAGTGGGGTATCGCCGGCAATCAGCCCCAGCATTTT
.,TRBV14,TRBJ2-7,once,15,CASRPTGGRSYEQYF,TGTGCCAGCAGGCCGACAGGAGGGCGATCCTACGAGCAGTACTTC
.,TRBV6-6,TRBJ2-1,.,12,CASSSSSNEQFF,TGTGCCAGCAGTTCTAGTTCCAATGAGCAGTTCTTC
.,TRBV6-1,TRBJ1-1,.,14,CASSVAGPATEAFF,TGTGCCAGCAGTGTGGCAGGACCGGCCACTGAAGCTTTCTTT